A single T cell receptor (beta chain) is shown here with its context. The antigen is unknown. The sample is drawn from a study of cytomegalovirus exposure and HLA in healthy donors. Study-wide results and caveats: Overall, about 160 TCR beta chains were annotated as cytomegalovirus-associated.

The repertoire was sequenced with immunoSEQ multiplex PCR; TCRdb's copy has only in-frame clones and lacks some. The table has about 190,000 clones, more than 70% seen once. The donors were members of the roughly 120-subject validation cohort (separate from the roughly 680-subject first cohort). Source material: PBMCs. The clonotype originates from a woman younger than 30 in good health and CMV-seronegative.

The CDR3 coding sequence is TGTGCCAGCAGCGGACAGAACACTGAAGCTTTCTTT. Residues: CASSGQNTEAFF. This chain connects TRBV9 to TRBJ1-1; D ambiguous. CDR3 length: 12 amino acids. The V end lost 3 bases, the J end lost 1 base, and 4 bases lay between the germline ends. Germline V gene sequence: CDR1 SGDLS, CDR2 YYNGEE.